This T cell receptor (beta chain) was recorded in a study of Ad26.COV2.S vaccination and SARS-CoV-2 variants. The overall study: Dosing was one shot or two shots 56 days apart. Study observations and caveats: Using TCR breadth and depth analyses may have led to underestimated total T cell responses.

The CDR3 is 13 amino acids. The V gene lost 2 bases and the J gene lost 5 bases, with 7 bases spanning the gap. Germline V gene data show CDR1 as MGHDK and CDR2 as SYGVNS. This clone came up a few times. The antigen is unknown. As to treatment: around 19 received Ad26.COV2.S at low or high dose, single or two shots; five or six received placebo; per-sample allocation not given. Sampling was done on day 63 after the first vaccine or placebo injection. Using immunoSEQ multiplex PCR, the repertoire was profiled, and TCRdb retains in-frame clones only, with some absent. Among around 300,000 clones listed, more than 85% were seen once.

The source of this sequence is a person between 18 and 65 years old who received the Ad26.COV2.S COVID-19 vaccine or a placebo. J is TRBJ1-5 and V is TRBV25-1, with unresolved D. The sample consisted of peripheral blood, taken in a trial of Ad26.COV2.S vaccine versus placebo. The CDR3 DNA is TGTGCCAGCAGTGAAACAGCGGATCAGCCCCAGCATTTT. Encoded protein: CASSETADQPQHF.